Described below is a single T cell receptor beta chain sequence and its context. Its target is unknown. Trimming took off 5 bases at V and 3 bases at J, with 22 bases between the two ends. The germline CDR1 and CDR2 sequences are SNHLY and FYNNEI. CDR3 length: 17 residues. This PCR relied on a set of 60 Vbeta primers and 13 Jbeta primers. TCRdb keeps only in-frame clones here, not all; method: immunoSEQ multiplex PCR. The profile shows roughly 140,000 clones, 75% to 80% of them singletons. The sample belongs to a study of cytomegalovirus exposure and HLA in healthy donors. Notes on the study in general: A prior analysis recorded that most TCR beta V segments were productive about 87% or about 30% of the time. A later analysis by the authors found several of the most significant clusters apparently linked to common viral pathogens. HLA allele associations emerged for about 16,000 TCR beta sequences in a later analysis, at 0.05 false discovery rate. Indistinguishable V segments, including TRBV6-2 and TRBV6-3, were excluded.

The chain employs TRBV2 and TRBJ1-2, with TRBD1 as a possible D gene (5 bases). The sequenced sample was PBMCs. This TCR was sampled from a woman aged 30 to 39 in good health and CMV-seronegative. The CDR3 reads CASSPAVDSTRDYGYTF. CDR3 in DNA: TGTGCCAGCAGTCCGGCGGTCGACAGCACTCGGGACTATGGCTACACCTTC.